The T cell receptor beta chain described here comes from a study of monozygotic twins with inflammatory bowel disease. Overall study results and limits: There were differing immunosuppressive treatments, which may have added variability to patient repertoires.

Worth noting for this clonotype: The antigen remains unidentified.

TCRdb reprocessed the 5' RACE reads; each CDR3 protein has one entry and no DNA is given. The table for this sample gives 440,000 or so distinct CDR3 sequences. The sequence was obtained from a human donor with ulcerative colitis or Crohn's disease, or a healthy co-twin of an affected twin (not recorded which). Sequencing was performed on blood.

The CDR3 is CASSLAPRTSGTYEQYF. The rearrangement uses TRBV7-6 and TRBJ2-7; TCRdb reports TRBD2, a call that lacks DNA to check it against. Germline values: CDR1 SGHVS, CDR2 FNYEAQ. This CDR3 has 17 residues. Based on the CDR3 plus reference TRBV7-6 and TRBJ2-7, the full variable domain is GAGVSQSPRYKVTKRGQDVALRCDPISGHVSLYWYRQALGQGPEFLTYFNYEAQQDKSGLPNDRFSAERPEGSISTLTIQRTEQRDSAMYRCASSLAPRTSGTYEQYFGPGTRLTVT.